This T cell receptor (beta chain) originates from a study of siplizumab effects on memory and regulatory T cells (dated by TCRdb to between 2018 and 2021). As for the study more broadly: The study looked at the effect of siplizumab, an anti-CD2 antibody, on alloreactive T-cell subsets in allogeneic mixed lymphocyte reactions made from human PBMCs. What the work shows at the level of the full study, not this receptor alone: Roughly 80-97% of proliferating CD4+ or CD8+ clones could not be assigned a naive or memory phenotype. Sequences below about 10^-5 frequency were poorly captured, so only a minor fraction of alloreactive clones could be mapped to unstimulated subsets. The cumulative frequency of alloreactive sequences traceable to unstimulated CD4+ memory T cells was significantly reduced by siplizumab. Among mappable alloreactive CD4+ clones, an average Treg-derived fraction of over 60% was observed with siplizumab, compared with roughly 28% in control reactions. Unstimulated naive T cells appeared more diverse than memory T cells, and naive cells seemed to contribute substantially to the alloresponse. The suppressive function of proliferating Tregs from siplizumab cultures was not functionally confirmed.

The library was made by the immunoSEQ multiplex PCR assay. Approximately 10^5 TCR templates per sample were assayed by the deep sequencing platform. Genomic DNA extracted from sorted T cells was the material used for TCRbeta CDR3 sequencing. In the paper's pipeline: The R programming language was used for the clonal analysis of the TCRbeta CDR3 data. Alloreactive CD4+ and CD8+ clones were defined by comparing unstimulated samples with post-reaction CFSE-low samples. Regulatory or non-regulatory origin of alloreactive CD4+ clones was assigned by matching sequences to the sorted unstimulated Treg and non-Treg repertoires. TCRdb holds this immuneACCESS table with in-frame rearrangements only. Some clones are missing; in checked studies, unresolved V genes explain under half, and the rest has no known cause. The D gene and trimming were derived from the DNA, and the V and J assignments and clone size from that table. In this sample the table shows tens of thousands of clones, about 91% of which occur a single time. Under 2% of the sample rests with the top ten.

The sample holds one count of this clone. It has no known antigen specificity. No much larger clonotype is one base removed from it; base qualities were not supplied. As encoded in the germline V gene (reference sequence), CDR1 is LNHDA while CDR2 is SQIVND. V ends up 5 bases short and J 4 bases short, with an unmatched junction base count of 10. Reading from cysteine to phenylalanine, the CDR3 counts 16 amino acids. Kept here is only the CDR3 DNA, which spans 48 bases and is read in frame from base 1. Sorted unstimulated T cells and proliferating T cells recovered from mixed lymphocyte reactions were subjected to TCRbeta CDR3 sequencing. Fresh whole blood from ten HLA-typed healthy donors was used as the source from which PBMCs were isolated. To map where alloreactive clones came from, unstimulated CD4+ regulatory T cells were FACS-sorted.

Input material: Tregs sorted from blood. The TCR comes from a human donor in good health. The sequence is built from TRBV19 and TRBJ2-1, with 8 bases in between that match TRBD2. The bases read TGTGCCAGTAGTTTTCCCGGGAGCGGGGGTTACAATGAGCAGTTCTTC. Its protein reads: CASSFPGSGGYNEQFF.